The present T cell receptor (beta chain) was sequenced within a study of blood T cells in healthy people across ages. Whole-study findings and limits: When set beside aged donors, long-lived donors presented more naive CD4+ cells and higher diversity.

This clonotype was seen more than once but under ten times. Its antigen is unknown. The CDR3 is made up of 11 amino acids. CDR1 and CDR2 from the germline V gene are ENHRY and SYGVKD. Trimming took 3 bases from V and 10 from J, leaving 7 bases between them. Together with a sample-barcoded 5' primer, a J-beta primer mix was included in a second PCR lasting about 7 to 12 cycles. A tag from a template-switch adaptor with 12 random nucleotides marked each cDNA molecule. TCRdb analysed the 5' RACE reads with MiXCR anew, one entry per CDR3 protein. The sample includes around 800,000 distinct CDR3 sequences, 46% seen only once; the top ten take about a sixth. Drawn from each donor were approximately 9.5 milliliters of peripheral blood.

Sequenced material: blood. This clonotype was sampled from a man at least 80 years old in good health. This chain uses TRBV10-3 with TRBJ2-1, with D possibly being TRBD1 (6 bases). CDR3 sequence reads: CAISEGGEQFF. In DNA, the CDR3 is TGTGCCATCAGTGAAGGGGGAGAGCAGTTCTTC.